This T cell receptor beta chain is from a study of T cell changes during pregnancy in multiple sclerosis. Germline assignment: CDR1 LNHDA and CDR2 SQIVND (reference sequence). The CDR3 spans 15 residues. V lost 4 bases to trimming and J lost 5 bases, with 15 bases between them. Sequenced by immunoSEQ multiplex PCR; TCRdb stores in-frame clones only, minus some. The top ten hold approximately 2% of the sample, which has some 60,000 clones, about 92% seen once. Here the sequenced sample was peripheral blood, taken after pregnancy. The sequence came from a female donor with multiple sclerosis, enrolled in a pregnancy study. The chain couples TRBV19 to TRBJ1-5; no reliable D call. This CDR3 reads CASSTIPGAYQPQHF. Written as DNA, the CDR3 is TGTGCCAGTAGTACCATACCGGGAGCCTATCAGCCCCAGCATTTT.